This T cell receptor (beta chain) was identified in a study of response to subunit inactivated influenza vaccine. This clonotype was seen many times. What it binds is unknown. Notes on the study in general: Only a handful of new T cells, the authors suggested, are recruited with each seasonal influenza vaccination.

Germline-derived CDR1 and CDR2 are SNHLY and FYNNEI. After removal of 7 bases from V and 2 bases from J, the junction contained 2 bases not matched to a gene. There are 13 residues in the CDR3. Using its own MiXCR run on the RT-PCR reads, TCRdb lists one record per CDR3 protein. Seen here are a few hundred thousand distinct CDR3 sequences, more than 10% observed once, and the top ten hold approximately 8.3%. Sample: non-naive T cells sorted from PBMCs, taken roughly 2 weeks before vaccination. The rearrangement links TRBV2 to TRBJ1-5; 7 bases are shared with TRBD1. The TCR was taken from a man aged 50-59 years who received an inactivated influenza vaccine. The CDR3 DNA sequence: TGTGCCAGCAAAGGGACAGGCAATCAGCCCCAGCATTTT. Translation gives CASKGTGNQPQHF. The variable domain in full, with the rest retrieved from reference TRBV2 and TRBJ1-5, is EPEVTQTPSHQVTQMGQEVILRCVPISNHLYFYWYRQILGQKVEFLVSFYNNEISEKSEIFDDQFSVERPDGSNFTLKIRSTKLEDSAMYFCASKGTGNQPQHFGDGTRLSIL.